This T cell receptor beta chain was identified during a study of OX40 agonist ivuxolimab in advanced cancers. Study at large: Earlier anti-PD-1, anti-PD-L1 or anti-CTLA-4 therapy was permitted; about 44% had received some. Two cutaneous melanoma patients and one hepatocellular carcinoma patient, three in all, had partial responses. Study outcomes and limitations: Low clonal expansion, among the lowest seen, marked partial responders at 0.1-3.0 mg/kg. What antigens the expanded peripheral T cells recognized was never established.

TCRdb keeps only in-frame clones here, not all; method: immunoSEQ multiplex PCR. Of about 70,000 clones listed, 80% to 90% are singletons. Notes on this clone: As yet, its antigen is unknown.

V lost 7 bases to trimming and J lost 4 bases, with 11 bases between them. Germline V lookup: CDR1 ENHRY, CDR2 SYGVKD. The CDR3 spans 13 residues. This chain connects TRBV10-3 to TRBJ1-5; the D gene is possibly TRBD1 (5 bases). This material consisted of CD4+ or CD8+ T cells sorted from blood, taken in a trial of the OX40 agonist ivuxolimab. This TCR was sampled from an adult with an advanced solid tumor such as melanoma, head and neck, liver or kidney cancer. CDR3 region: CAITQGTNQPQHF. The CDR3 nucleotides are TGTGCCATCACCCAGGGAACAAATCAGCCCCAGCATTTT.